There are a few counts of the clone carrying this T cell receptor beta chain. Its antigen is not known. At one end the junction does not follow the germline gene, possibly because of a read error. The data belong to a study of Graves' ophthalmopathy and Graves' hyperthyroidism. For the study at large: Peripheral blood samples were taken at initial diagnosis, before any treatment. General observations from the study: Sensitivity of around 67% and specificity of roughly 78% were achieved by the model that predicted ophthalmopathy progression. A majority of expanded thyroid clonotypes exceeding 0.001 frequency were likewise present in blood.

As the template, RNA transcripts were used to amplify TCR beta CDR3 regions. HTBI primers were employed in first-round RT-PCR, then a second-round multiplex PCR followed. TCRdb re-derived calls from the multiplex PCR reads in MiXCR, one entry per CDR3 protein. Among about 660,000 distinct CDR3 sequences listed, 35% to 50% were seen once. The CDR3 runs 15 residues. The V gene's germline CDR1 is ENHRY and CDR2 SYGVKD. The sequenced sample consisted of peripheral blood. The rearrangement uses TRBV10-3 and TRBJ1-4; the match to TRBD1 covers 7 bases. The TCR sequence derives from an adult man with Graves' ophthalmopathy. The CDR3 sequence: CASSEPGGFNEKLFF. DNA for the CDR3: TGTGCCAGCAGTGAACCAGGGGGGTTCAATGAAAAACTGTTTTTT.